Below are 7 T cell receptor beta chains sequenced from a single sample in a study of radiotherapy plus CTLA-4 blockade in lung cancer listed by TCRdb under 2018. The library was made by the immunoSEQ multiplex PCR assay. The source is immuneACCESS, and TCRdb retained only in-frame sequences with V and J called. Part of the clones is not carried over; for the studies checked, unresolved V genes explain less than half of this, and the remainder is unexplained. The sample includes roughly 53,000 clones, with approximately 85% observed a single time. The ten largest clonotypes hold around 5.1% of the sample. The material was peripheral blood, obtained from a patient treated with radiotherapy plus ipilimumab. All receptors come from a human donor with non-small cell lung cancer whose response to radiotherapy plus ipilimumab could not be evaluated.

This clone was detected only once. This chain joins TRBV28 and TRBJ1-2; D uncertain. The CDR3 consists of 14 residues. The germline gives CDR1 MDHEN, CDR2 SYDVKM. With 4 bases removed from V and 2 bases from J, the gap between germline ends came to 11 bases. Here the CDR3 DNA reads TGTGCCAGCAGTTCGCTGACACCGAACTATGGCTACACCTTC. Protein product: CASSSLTPNYGYTF.

This clone was counted a few times. The chain employs TRBV28 and TRBJ1-1; D ambiguous. The ends were cut back, 5 bases at V and 6 bases at J, with 16 bases in the middle. The CDR3 extends over 14 amino acids. Germline CDR1 MDHEN, CDR2 SYDVKM. CDR3 DNA: TGTGCCAGCAGTCCGCCGGGAAGAGTGCCTGAAGCTTTCTTT. This codes for CASSPPGRVPEAFF. Filled out from reference TRBV28 and TRBJ1-1, the complete variable domain reads DVKVTQSSRYLVKRTGEKVFLECVQDMDHENMFWYRQDPGLGLRLIYFSYDVKMKEKGDIPEGYSVSREKKERFSLILESASTNQTSMYLCASSPPGRVPEAFFGQGTRLTVV.

Notes on this clone: Other DNA sequences in this specimen translate into the identical CDR3. CDR3 DNA sequence: TGTGCCAGCAGCTTACTAGCGGGAGGGCCTAATGAGCAGTTCTTC. Amino acids: CASSLLAGGPNEQFF. This chain links TRBV7-2 with TRBJ2-1; TRBD2 aligns across 12 bases. The CDR3 has 15 amino acids. In germline, CDR1 is SGHTA, CDR2 FQGNSA. Trimming at V came to 2 bases and at J to 7 bases, leaving 3 bases not matched to a gene.

The rearrangement links TRBV19 to TRBJ2-1; 8 positions match TRBD2. This CDR3 comprises 16 residues. After removal of 1 base from V and 8 bases from J, the junction contained 10 bases not matched to a gene. The germline CDR1 and CDR2 sequences are LNHDA and SQIVND (reference sequence). The CDR3 region is CASSIGLALNSDEQFF. The CDR3, as DNA: TGTGCCAGTAGTATAGGACTAGCGTTGAATAGTGATGAGCAGTTCTTC.

This chain connects TRBV10-3 to TRBJ1-2; D remains unclear. CDR1 ENHRY and CDR2 SYGVKD come from the germline V gene. The CDR3 runs to 14 residues. V gave up 3 bases and J gave up 5 bases, with 13 bases separating them. As DNA, the CDR3 is TGTGCCATCAGTGACGGAGGGCCTGGTTATGGCTACACCTTC. As protein: CAISDGGPGYGYTF.

The chain recombines TRBV15 with TRBJ1-2; D gene unclear. Germline values: CDR1 LNHNV, CDR2 YYDKDF (reference sequence). Trimming took 1 base from V and 3 from J, leaving 12 bases between them. This CDR3 region has 15 residues. The CDR3 nucleotides read TGTGCCACCAGCAGAGGAAGCCTCATGGACTATGGCTACACCTTC. Translation gives CATSRGSLMDYGYTF.

The rearrangement links TRBV29-1 to TRBJ2-1; D is perhaps TRBD2 (5 bases). Trimming took 7 bases from V and 6 from J, leaving 10 bases between them. CDR1 is SQVTM and CDR2 is ANQGSEA in the germline V gene. This CDR3 is 11 amino acids long. The CDR3 reads CSERERNEQFF. The CDR3 DNA is TGCAGCGAAAGGGAGCGCAATGAGCAGTTCTTC.